This TCR beta chain was sequenced for a study of blood T cell repertoires in COVID-19 (dated by TCRdb to the early 2020s). About the study as a whole: Samples covering the acute and convalescent phases of COVID-19 were provided by collaborators in the United States, Italy and Spain. The material from the prospective study consisted of cDNA or gDNA derived from T cells, B-cell-depleted T cells, or PBMCs. Where HLA class I and class II types were available, the types were taken from metadata supplied by the sample provider, not from assay-based typing. Samples were obtained from the ongoing ImmuneRACE study (first 160 participants) and from 1,254 subjects provided by 6 global collaborators. Nearly every sample came with metadata listing a de-identified subject ID, COVID-19 status, age in years and sex. The dataset comprised deeply sampled blood TCRbeta repertoires from subjects exposed to, actively infected with, or recovered from COVID-19. A freely available public database, intended as a resource for researchers studying the immune response to SARS-CoV-2, is where the repertoires were released. Overall study results and their limits: Clinical and demographic metadata were provided uncurated, with the amount varying by source and participant.

Cut back by 1 base and 5 bases, the V and J ends lie 5 bases apart. Counted from cysteine to phenylalanine, this CDR3 has 13 amino acids. The sequence is cut down to CDR3 DNA, 39 bases in frame from base 1. For CDR1 and CDR2, the germline V gene (reference sequence) lists LGHDT and YNNKEL. TCRbeta CDR3 regions were amplified from genomic DNA by means of the immunoSEQ Assay, a bias-controlled multiplex PCR. Per the source publication's procedure: Nucleated cell counts per sample were estimated from amplification of reference gene primers within the assay. Sequence reads were collapsed and filtered to measure the absolute abundance of every unique TCRbeta CDR3 rearrangement. For each sample, productive Simpson clonality was calculated as the square root of Simpson's diversity index over productive rearrangements. The table comes from immuneACCESS by way of TCRdb, which keeps in-frame sequences with V and J called. Part of the clones is missing from these tables; in studies checked, under half for an unresolved V gene and the rest for unknown reasons. V and J calls and clone size are those listed in that table; D and trimming were worked out from the DNA. Counted in this sample were about 240,000 clones; approximately 78% of them appeared once. The ten biggest clones cover about an eighth of the sample.

Whole blood was collected in K2EDTA tubes by collaborating institutions according to the institutions' own protocols. Collaborator samples were shipped for TCRbeta analysis as frozen whole blood, isolated PBMCs, or DNA extracted from either sample type. In this sample, this clone turned up a few times. This receptor's antigen is unknown. No much larger clonotype is one base removed from it; base qualities were not supplied. The rearrangement joined TRBV3-1 (or the pseudogene TRBV3-2) to TRBJ2-2; a tentative D call is TRBD1 (5 bases match). Sequencing was carried out using peripheral blood. This receptor was taken from a woman aged 55 to 70 with active or convalescent COVID-19. Here the CDR3 is given as CASSQGQTGELFF. Here is the DNA: TGTGCCAGCAGCCAAGGACAGACCGGGGAGCTGTTTTTT.